This T cell receptor beta chain is from a study of blood T cell dynamics during melanoma immunotherapy. The wider study: Patients with metastatic melanoma got pembrolizumab or nivolumab-ipilimumab as first-line care.

The time point is: pre-treatment baseline. Samples come from before therapy and from week 3 after the first blockade cycle. Disease control meant complete response, partial response or stable disease at 12 weeks. Sequencing used immunoSEQ multiplex PCR; TCRdb keeps in-frame clones, though not all of them. The table shows more than 10,000 clones, with approximately 86% occurring only once. With 3 bases removed from V and 5 bases from J, the gap between germline ends came to 7 bases. The CDR3 is 13 residues long. Per germline, CDR1 LNHDA and CDR2 SQIVND (reference sequence). V is TRBV19 and J is TRBJ1-4; no definite D call. The receptor's source is a human donor with melanoma. The sequenced sample was blood, obtained from a patient treated with checkpoint blockade. The CDR3 region has the DNA TGTGCCAGTAGTATGTCCAGGAATGAAAAACTGTTTTTT. It encodes CASSMSRNEKLFF.